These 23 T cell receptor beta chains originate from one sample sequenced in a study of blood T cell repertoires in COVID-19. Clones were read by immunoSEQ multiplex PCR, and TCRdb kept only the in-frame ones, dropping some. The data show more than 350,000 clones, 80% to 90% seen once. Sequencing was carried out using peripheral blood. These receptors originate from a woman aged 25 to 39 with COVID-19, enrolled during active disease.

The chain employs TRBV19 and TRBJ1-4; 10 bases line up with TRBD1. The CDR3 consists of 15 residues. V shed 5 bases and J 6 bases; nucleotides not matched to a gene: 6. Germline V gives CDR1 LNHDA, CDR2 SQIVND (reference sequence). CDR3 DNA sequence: TGTGCCAGTAGTGTGGGACAGGGGACAGATGAAAAACTGTTTTTT. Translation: CASSVGQGTDEKLFF.

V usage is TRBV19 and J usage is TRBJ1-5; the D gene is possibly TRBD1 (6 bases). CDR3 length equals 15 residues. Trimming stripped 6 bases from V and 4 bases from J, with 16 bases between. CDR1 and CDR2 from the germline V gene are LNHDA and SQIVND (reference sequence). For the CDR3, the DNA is TGTGCCAGTAGGAGCTCAGGGGCGCGGAATCAGCCCCAGCATTTT. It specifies CASRSSGARNQPQHF.

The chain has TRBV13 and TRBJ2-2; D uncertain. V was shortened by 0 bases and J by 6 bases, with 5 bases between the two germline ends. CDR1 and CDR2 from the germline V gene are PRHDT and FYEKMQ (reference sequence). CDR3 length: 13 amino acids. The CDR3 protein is CASSLGSAGELFF. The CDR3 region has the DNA TGTGCCAGCAGCTTAGGGAGCGCCGGGGAGCTGTTTTTT.

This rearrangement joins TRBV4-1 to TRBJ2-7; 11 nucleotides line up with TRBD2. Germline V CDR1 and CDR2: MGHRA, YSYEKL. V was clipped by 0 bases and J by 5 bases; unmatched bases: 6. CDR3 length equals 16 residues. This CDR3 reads CASSQEPSGGFDEQYF. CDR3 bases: TGCGCCAGCAGCCAAGAACCTAGCGGGGGGTTCGACGAGCAGTACTTC.

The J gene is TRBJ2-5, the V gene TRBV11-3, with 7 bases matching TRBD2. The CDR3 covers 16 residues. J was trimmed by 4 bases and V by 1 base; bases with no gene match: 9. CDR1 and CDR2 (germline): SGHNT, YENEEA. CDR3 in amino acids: CASSLGVLAAGETQYF. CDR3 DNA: TGTGCCAGCAGCTTAGGCGTGCTAGCGGCAGGAGAGACCCAGTACTTC.

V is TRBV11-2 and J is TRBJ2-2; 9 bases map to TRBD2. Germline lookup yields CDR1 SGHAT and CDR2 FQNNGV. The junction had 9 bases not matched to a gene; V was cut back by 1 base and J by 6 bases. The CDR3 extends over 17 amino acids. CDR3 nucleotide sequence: TGTGCCAGCAGCTTAGTTCGGCGGGAGGGCCACGCCGGGGAGCTGTTTTTT. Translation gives CASSLVRREGHAGELFF.

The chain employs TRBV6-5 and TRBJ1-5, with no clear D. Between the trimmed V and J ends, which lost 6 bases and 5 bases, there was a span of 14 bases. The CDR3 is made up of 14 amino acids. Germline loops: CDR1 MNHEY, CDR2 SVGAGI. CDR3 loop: CASSRLSRDQPQHF. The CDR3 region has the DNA TGTGCCAGCAGCCGACTCTCTCGGGATCAGCCCCAGCATTTT.

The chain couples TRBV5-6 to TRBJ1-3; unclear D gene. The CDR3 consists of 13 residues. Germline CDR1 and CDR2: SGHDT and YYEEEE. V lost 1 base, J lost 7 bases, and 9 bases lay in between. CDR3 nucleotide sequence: TGTGCCAGCAGCTTGCGGCGCGGGAACACCATATATTTT. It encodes CASSLRRGNTIYF.

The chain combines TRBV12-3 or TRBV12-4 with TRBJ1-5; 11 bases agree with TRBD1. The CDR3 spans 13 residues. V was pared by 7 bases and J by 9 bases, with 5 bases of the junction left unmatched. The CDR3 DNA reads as TGTGCCAGCATTAGGACAGGGGGCGGGCCCCAGCATTTT. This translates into CASIRTGGGPQHF.

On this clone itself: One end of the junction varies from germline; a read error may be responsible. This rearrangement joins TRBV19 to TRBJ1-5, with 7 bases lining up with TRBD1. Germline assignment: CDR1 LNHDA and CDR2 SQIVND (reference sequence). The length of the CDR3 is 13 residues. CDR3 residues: CASRIGGPEPQHF. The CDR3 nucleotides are TGTGCCAGTAGGATAGGGGGCCCGGAACCCCAGCATTTT.

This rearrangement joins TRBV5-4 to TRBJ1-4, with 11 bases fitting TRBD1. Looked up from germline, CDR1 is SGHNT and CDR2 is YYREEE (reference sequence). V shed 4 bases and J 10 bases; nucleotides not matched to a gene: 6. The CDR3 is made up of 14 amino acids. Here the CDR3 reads CASSPPGTGGKLFF. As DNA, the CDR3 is TGTGCCAGCAGCCCCCCCGGGACAGGGGGAAAACTGTTTTTT.

The CDR3: CASRTARVSYEQYF. CDR3 DNA: TGTGCCAGCAGGACTGCCAGGGTCTCCTACGAGCAGTACTTC. The V call is TRBV28, the J call TRBJ2-7, with TRBD1 as a possible D gene (5 bases). This CDR3 is built from 14 residues. Germline V gives CDR1 MDHEN, CDR2 SYDVKM. Trimming cost V 6 bases and J 0 bases, with 12 bases left between them.

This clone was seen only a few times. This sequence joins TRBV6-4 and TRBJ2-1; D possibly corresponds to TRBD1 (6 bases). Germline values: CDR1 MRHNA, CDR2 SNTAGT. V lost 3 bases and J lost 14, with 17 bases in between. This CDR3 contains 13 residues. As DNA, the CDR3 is TGTGCCAGCAGTGAAGGGGACACTCCTGGAAAGTTCTTC. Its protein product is CASSEGDTPGKFF.

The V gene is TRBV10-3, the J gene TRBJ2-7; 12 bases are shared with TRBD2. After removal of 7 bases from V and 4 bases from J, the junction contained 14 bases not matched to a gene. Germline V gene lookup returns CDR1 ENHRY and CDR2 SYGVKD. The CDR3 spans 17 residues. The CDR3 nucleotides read TGTGCCATCACCTCCGGGGGCCCGACTAGCGGGGGTTACGAGCAGTACTTC. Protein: CAITSGGPTSGGYEQYF.

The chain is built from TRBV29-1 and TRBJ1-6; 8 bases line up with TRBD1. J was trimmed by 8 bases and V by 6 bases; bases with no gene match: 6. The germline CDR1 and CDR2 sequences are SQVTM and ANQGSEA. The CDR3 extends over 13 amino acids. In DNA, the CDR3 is TGCAGCGTGAGACAGGGGCGGGATTCACCCCTCCACTTT. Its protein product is CSVRQGRDSPLHF.

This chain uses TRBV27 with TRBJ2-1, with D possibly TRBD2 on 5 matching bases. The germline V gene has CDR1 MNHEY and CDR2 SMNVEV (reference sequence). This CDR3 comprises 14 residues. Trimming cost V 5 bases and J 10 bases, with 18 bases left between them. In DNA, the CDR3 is TGTGCCAGCAGTCCCGGGCAGGTCAGAGGGGAGCAGTTCTTC. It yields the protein CASSPGQVRGEQFF.

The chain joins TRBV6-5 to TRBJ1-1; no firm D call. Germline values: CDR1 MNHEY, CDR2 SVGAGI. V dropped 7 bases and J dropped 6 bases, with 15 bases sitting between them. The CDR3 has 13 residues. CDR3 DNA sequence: TGTGCCAGCAAAGGCCTCCGGCGGGCTGAAGCTTTCTTT. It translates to CASKGLRRAEAFF.

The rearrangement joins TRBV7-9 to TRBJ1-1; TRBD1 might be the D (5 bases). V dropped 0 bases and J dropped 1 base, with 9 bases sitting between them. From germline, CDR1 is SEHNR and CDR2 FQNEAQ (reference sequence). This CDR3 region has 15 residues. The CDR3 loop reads CASSLARTTNTEAFF. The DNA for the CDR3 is TGTGCCAGCAGCTTAGCGCGGACAACGAACACTGAAGCTTTCTTT. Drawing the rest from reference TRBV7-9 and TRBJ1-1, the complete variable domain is DTGVSQNPRHKITKRGQNVTFRCDPISEHNRLYWYRQTLGQGPEFLTYFQNEAQLEKSRLLSDRFSAERPKGSFSTLEIQRTEQGDSAMYLCASSLARTTNTEAFFGQGTRLTVV.

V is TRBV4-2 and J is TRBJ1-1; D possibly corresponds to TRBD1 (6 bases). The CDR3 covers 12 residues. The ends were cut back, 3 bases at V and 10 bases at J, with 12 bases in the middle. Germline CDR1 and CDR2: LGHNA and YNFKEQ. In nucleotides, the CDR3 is TGTGCCAGCAGCCAGGGGACATCTCCAGCTTTCTTT. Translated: CASSQGTSPAFF.

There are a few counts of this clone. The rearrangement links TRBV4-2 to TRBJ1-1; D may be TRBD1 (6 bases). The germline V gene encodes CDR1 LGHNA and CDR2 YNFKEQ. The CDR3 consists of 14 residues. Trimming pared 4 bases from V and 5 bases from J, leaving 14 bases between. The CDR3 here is CASSPLQGRTEAFF. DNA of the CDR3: TGTGCCAGCAGCCCATTACAGGGAAGAACTGAAGCTTTCTTT.

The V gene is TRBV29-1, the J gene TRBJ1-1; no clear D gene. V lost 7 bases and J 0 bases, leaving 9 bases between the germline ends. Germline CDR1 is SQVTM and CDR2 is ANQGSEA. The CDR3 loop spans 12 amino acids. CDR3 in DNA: TGCAGCGGACACCGTATGAACACTGAAGCTTTCTTT. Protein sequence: CSGHRMNTEAFF.

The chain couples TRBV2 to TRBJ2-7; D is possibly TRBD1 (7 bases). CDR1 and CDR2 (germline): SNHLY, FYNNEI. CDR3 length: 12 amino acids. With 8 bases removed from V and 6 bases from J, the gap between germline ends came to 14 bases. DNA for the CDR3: TGTGCCAGCGGCAGACAGGGAGGCGAGCAGTACTTC. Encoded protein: CASGRQGGEQYF.

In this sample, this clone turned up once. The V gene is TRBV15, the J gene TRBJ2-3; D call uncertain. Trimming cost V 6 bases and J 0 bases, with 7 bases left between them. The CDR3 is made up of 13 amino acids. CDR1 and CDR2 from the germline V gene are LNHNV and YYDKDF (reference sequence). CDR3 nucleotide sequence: TGTGCCACCAGAGCTAAAAGCACAGATACGCAGTATTTT. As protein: CATRAKSTDTQYF.